This record looks at one TCR beta chain sequence and its context. This specimen comes from a study of blood T cell repertoires in COVID-19. CDR3 length: 14 amino acids. Germline values: CDR1 MNHEY, CDR2 SMNVEV (reference sequence). V was pared by 6 bases and J by 0 bases, with 10 bases between. The repertoire was sequenced with immunoSEQ multiplex PCR; TCRdb's copy has only in-frame clones and lacks some. The sample holds about 130,000 clones, approximately 80% seen once. The sequence came from a man between 60 and 75 years old with acute or convalescent COVID-19. Material: peripheral blood. The chain combines TRBV27 with TRBJ2-3, with a tentative D call TRBD2 (5 bases). The CDR3 protein is CASRSGISTDTQYF. In DNA, the CDR3 is TGTGCCAGCAGATCCGGGATTAGCACAGATACGCAGTATTTT.